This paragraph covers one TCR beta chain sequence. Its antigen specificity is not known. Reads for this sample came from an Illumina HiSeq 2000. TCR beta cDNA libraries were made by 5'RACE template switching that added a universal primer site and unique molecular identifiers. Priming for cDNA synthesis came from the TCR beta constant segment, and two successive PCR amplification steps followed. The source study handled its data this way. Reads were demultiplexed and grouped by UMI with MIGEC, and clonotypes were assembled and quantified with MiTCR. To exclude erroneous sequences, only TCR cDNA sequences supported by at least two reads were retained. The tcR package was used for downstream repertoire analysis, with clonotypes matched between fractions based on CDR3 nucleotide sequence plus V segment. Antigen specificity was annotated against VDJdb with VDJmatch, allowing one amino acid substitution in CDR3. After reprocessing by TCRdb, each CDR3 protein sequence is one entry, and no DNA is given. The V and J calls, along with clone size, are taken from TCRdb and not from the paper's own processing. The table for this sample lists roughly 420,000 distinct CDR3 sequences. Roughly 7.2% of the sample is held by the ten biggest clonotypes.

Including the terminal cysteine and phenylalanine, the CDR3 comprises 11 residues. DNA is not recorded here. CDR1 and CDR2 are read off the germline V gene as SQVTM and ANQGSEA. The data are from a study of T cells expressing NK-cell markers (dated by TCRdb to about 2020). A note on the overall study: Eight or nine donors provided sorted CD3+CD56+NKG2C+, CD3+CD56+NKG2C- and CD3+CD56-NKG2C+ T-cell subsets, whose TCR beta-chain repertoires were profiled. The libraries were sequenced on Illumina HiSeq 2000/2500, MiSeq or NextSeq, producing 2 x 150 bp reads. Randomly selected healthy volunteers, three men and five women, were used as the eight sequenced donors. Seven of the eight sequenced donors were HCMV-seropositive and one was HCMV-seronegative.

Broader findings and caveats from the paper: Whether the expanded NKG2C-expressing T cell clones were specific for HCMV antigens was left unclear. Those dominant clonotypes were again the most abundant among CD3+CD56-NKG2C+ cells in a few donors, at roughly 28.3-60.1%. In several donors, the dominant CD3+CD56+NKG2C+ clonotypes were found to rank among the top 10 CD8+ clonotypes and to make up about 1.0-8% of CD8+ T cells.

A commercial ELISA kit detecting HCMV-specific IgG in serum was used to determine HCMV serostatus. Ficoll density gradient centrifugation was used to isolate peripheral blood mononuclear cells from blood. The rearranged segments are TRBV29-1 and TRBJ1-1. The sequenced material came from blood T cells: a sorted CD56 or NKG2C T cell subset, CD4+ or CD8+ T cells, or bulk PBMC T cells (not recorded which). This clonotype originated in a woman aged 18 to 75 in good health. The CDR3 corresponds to CSASGNTEAFF.